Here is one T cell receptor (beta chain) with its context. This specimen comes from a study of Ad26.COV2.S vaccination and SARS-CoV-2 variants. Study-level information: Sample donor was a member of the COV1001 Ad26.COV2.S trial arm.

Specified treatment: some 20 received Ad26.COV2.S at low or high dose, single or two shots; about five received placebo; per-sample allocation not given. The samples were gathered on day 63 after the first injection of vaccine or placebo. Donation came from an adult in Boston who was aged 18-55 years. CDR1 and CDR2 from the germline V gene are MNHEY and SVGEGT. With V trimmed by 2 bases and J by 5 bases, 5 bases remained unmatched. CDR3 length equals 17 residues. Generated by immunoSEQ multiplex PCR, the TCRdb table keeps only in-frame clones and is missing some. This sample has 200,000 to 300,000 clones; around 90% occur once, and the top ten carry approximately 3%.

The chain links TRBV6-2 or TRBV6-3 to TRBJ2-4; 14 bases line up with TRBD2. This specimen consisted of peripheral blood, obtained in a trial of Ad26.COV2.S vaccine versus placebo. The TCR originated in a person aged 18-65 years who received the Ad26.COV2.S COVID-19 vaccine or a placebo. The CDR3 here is CASSYAGLAGDENIQYF. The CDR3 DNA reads TGTGCCAGCAGTTACGCGGGACTAGCGGGGGACGAAAACATTCAGTACTTC.